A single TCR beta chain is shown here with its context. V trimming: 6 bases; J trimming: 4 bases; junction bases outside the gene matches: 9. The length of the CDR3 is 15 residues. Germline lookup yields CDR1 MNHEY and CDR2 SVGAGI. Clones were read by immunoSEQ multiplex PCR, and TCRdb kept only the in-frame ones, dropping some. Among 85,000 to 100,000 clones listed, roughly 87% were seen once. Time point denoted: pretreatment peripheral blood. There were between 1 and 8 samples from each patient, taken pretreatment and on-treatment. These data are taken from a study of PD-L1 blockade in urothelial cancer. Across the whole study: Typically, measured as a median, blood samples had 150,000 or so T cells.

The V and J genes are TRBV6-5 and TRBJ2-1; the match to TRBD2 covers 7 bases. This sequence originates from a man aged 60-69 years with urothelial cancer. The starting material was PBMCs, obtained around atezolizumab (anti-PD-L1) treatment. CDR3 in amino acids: CASSSTGGYYNEQFF. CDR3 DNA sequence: TGTGCCAGCAGCTCGACGGGGGGATATTACAATGAGCAGTTCTTC.